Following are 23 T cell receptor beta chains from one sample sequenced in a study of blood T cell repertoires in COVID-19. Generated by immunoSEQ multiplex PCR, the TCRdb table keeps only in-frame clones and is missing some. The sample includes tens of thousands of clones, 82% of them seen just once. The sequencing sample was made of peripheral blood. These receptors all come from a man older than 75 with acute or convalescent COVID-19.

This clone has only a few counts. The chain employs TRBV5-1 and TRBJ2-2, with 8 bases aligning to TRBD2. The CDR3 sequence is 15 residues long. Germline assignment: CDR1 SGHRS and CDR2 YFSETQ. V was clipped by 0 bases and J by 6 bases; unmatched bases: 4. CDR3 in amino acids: CASSLEGLEAGELFF. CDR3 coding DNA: TGCGCCAGCAGCTTGGAGGGACTAGAGGCCGGGGAGCTGTTTTTT.

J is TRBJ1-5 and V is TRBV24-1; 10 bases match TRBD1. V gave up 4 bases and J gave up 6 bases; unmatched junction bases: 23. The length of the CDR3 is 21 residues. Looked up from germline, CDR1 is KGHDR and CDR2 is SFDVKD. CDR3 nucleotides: TGTGCCACCAGTGACCGTCTTTTCAGGACAGGGGGTACCCATGGGGTTCAGCCCCAGCATTTT. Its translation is CATSDRLFRTGGTHGVQPQHF.

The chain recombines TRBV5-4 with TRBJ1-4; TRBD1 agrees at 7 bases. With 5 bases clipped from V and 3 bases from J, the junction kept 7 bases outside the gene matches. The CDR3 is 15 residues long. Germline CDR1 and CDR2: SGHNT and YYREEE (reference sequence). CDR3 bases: TGTGCCAGCAGGGAGATAGGGGGCTCTAATGAAAAACTGTTTTTT. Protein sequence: CASREIGGSNEKLFF.

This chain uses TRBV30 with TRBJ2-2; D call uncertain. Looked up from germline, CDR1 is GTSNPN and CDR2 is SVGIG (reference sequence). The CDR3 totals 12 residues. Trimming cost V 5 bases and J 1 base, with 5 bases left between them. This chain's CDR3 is CAWEQNTGELFF. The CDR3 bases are TGTGCCTGGGAACAGAACACCGGGGAGCTGTTTTTT.

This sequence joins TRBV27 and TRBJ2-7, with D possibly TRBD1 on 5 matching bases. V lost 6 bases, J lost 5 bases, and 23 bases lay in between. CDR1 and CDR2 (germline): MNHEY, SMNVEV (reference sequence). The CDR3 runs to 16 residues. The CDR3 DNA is TGTGCCAGCAGCTGGAAATTGAGGCAGGGCTTAAACGAGCAGTACTTC. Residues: CASSWKLRQGLNEQYF.

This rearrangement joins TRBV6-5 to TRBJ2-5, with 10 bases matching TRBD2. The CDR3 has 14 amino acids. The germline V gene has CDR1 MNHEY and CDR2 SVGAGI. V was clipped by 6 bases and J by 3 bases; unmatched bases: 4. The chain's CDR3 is CASRLAGAEETQYF. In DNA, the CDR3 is TGTGCCAGCAGGCTAGCGGGGGCGGAAGAGACCCAGTACTTC.

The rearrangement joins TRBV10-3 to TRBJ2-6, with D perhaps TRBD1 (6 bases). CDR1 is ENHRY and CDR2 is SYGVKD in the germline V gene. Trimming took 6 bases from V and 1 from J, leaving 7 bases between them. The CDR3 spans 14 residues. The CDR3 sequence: CAIRQGSGANVLTF. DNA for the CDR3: TGTGCCATCAGACAGGGTTCTGGGGCCAACGTCCTGACTTTC.

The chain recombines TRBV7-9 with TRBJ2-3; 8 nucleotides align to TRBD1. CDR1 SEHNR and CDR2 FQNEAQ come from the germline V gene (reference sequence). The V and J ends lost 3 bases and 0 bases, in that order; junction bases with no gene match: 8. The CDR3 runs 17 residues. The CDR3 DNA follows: TGTGCCAGCAGCTTTTCGTCTAGGACAGGGAGCACAGATACGCAGTATTTT. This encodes CASSFSSRTGSTDTQYF. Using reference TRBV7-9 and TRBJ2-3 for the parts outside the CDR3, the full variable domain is DTGVSQNPRHKITKRGQNVTFRCDPISEHNRLYWYRQTLGQGPEFLTYFQNEAQLEKSRLLSDRFSAERPKGSFSTLEIQRTEQGDSAMYLCASSFSSRTGSTDTQYFGPGTRLTVL.

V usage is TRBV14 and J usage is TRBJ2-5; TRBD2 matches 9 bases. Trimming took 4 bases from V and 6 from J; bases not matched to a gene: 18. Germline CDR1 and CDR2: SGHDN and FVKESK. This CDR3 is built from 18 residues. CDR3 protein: CASSPIGTVAGDEQTQYF. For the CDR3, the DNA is TGTGCCAGCAGCCCGATCGGCACTGTAGCGGGGGACGAGCAGACCCAGTACTTC.

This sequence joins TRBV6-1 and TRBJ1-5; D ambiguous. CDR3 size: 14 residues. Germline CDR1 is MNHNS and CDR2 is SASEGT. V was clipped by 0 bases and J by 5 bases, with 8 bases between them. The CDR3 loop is CASSEARRDQPQHF. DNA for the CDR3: TGTGCCAGCAGTGAAGCGCGGCGGGATCAGCCCCAGCATTTT.

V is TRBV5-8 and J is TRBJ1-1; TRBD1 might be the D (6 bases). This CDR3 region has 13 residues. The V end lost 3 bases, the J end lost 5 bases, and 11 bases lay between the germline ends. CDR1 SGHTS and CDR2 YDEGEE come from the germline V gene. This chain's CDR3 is CASSSRGGTEAFF. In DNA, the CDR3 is TGTGCCAGCAGCTCTAGGGGGGGTACTGAAGCTTTCTTT.

The CDR3 reads CASSLDRRGRKGYEQYF. CDR3 DNA: TGCGCCAGCAGCTTGGATAGAAGGGGGCGTAAAGGCTACGAGCAGTACTTC. This chain links TRBV5-1 with TRBJ2-7; TRBD1 agrees at 7 bases. The CDR3 sequence is 17 residues long. The germline gives CDR1 SGHRS, CDR2 YFSETQ. J lost 3 bases, V lost 0 bases, and 12 bases had no gene match.

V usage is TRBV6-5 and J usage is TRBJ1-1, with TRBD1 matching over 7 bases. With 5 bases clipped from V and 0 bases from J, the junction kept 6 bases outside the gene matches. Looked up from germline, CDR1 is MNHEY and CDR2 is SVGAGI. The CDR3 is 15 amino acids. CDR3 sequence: CASSRDRELNTEAFF. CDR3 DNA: TGTGCCAGCAGTCGGGACAGAGAATTGAACACTGAAGCTTTCTTT.

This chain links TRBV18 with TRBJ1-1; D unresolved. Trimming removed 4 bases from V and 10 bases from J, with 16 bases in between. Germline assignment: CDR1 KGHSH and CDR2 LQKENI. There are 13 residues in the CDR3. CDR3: CASSRSTGDTAFF. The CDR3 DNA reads TGTGCCAGCTCACGTTCGACCGGGGATACAGCTTTCTTT.

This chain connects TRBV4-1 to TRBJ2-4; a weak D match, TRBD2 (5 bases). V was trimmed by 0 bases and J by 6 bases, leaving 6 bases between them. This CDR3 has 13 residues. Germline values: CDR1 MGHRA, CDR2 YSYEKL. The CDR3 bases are TGCGCCAGCAGCCAAGATCGGGGAAACATTCAGTACTTC. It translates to CASSQDRGNIQYF.

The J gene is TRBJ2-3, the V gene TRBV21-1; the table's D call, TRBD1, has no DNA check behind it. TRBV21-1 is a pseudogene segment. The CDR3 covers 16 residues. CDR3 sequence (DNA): TGTGCCAGCAGCAAAAAAAGGGACAGGGTTGCAGATACGCAGTATTTT. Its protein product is CASSKKRDRVADTQYF.

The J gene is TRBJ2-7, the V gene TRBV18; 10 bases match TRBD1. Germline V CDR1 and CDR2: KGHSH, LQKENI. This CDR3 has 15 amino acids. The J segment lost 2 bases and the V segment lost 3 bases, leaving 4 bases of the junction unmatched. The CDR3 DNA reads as TGTGCCAGCTCACCCGGACAGGGGGAAGCCTACGAGCAGTACTTC. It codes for CASSPGQGEAYEQYF.

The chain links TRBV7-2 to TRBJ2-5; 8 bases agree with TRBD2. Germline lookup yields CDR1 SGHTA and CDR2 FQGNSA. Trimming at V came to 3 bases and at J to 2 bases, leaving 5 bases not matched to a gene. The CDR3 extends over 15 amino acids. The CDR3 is CASSLYGGAQETQYF. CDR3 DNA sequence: TGTGCCAGCAGCTTGTACGGGGGGGCACAAGAGACCCAGTACTTC.

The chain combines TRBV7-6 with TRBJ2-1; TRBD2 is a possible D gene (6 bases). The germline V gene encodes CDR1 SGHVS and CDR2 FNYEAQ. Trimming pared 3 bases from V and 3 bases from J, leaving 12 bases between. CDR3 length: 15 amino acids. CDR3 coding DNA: TGTGCCAGCAGCTTCCTGGCGGGGAGCTACAATGAGCAGTTCTTC. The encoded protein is CASSFLAGSYNEQFF.

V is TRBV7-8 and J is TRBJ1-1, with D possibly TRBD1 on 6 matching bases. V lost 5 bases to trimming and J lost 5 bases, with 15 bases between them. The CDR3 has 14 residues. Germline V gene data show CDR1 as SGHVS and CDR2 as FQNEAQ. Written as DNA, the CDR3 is TGTGCCAGCAGCAGCAACAGGGTCGCGACTGAAGCTTTCTTT. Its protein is CASSSNRVATEAFF.

The DNA for the CDR3 is TGTGCCAGCAGATCCGGACTAGCGGGGAGTCAAGAGACCCAGTACTTC. This gives the protein CASRSGLAGSQETQYF. The chain recombines TRBV7-2 with TRBJ2-5; 12 bases fit TRBD2. There are 16 residues in the CDR3. V shed 6 bases, J shed 2 bases, and the junction held 7 bases outside the gene matches. Germline CDR1 and CDR2: SGHTA and FQGNSA.

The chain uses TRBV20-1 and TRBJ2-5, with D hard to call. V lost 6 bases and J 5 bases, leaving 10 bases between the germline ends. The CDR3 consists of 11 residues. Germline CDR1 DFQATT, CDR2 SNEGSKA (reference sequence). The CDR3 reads CSAPTVETQYF. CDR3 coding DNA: TGCAGTGCCCCCACGGTGGAGACCCAGTACTTC.

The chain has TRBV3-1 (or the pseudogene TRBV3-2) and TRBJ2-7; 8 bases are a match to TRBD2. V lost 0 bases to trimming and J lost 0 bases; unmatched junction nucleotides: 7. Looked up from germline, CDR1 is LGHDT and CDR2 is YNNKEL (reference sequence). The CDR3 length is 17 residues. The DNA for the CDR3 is TGTGCCAGCAGCCAAGAAGGGGAGGCGGGGGGCTCCTACGAGCAGTACTTC. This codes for CASSQEGEAGGSYEQYF.